The 12 T cell receptor beta chains given below trace back to one sample, sequenced in a study of control samples from healthy donors and cancer patients. Profiled with immunoSEQ multiplex PCR; TCRdb holds only in-frame clones, not every one. The table shows approximately 150,000 clones, with around 94% occurring only once. The sequencing input was PBMCs. The receptor set was obtained from a man in his fifties or sixties with colorectal cancer.

This clone is medium-sized by share. This CDR3 is CASSQSGQILRISNQPQHF. DNA of the CDR3: TGCGCCAGCAGTCAATCGGGACAGATCCTCAGAATTAGCAATCAGCCCCAGCATTTT. The chain recombines TRBV23-1 with TRBJ1-5; 7 bases align to TRBD1. TRBV23-1 counts as an open reading frame of uncertain function. Trimming at V came to 0 bases and at J to 0 bases, leaving 11 bases not matched to a gene. This CDR3 has 19 residues.

This clone was seen only once. This chain joins TRBV5-8 and TRBJ1-2; 9 nucleotides match TRBD1. CDR3 length: 15 amino acids. The ends lost 3 bases at V and 7 bases at J; junction bases unmatched: 10. Per the germline V gene, CDR1 is SGHTS and CDR2 is YDEGEE. The CDR3, as DNA: TGTGCCAGCAGCTCGAAGGGACAGGGAGGACGTGGCTACACCTTC. Translation gives CASSSKGQGGRGYTF.

The chain is built from TRBV9 and TRBJ1-1; 7 positions agree with TRBD1. This CDR3 has 14 residues. Germline V gives CDR1 SGDLS, CDR2 YYNGEE. V trimming: 2 bases; J trimming: 5 bases; junction bases outside the gene matches: 6. In DNA, the CDR3 is TGTGCCAGCAGCGTTGGGACAGCCTCGACTGAAGCTTTCTTT. Amino acids: CASSVGTASTEAFF.

The genes are TRBV3-1 (or the pseudogene TRBV3-2) and TRBJ2-7; TRBD2 matches 7 bases. The CDR3 is made up of 14 amino acids. V was pared by 2 bases and J by 6 bases, with 7 bases of the junction left unmatched. The germline V gene has CDR1 LGHDT and CDR2 YNNKEL (reference sequence). The CDR3 sequence is CASSQRDYEGEQYF. Here the CDR3 DNA reads TGTGCCAGCAGCCAAAGGGACTACGAAGGCGAGCAGTACTTC.

The V and J genes are TRBV6-5 and TRBJ2-4, with 7 positions matching TRBD2. This CDR3 has 13 amino acids. CDR1 is MNHEY and CDR2 is SVGAGI in the germline V gene. V shed 0 bases and J 7 bases; nucleotides not matched to a gene: 0. DNA of the CDR3: TGTGCCAGCAGTTACTCGGGGGGGAACATTCAGTACTTC. Its translation is CASSYSGGNIQYF.

Only a few counts were recorded for this clone. The V call is TRBV7-9, the J call TRBJ2-7; 9 nucleotides align to TRBD1. J was trimmed by 6 bases and V by 5 bases; bases with no gene match: 8. This CDR3 contains 14 residues. Germline-derived CDR1 and CDR2 are SEHNR and FQNEAQ (reference sequence). CDR3 loop: CASSETGGRREQYF. The CDR3 bases are TGTGCCAGCAGCGAGACAGGGGGACGACGCGAGCAGTACTTC.

The V and J genes are TRBV7-9 and TRBJ1-5, with D unclear. This CDR3 has 15 residues. Germline CDR1 and CDR2: SEHNR and FQNEAQ (reference sequence). V was shortened by 5 bases and J by 2 bases, with 13 bases between the two germline ends. CDR3 in DNA: TGTGCCAGCAGCCCCCCCCCGGGCCGCAATCAGCCCCAGCATTTT. Amino acids: CASSPPPGRNQPQHF.

The gene calls are TRBV11-2 and TRBJ2-5, with TRBD1 matching 7 bases. This CDR3 has 14 amino acids. Trimming took 0 bases from V and 3 from J; bases not matched to a gene: 1. The V gene's germline CDR1 is SGHAT and CDR2 FQNNGV. CDR3 residues: CASSLDTGEETQYF. CDR3 nucleotide sequence: TGTGCCAGCAGCTTAGATACAGGGGAAGAGACCCAGTACTTC.

The table lists this clone with a count of one. For the CDR3, the DNA is TGCGCCAGCAGCGCCCGACAGGGACATAATTCACCCCTCCACTTT. The encoded protein is CASSARQGHNSPLHF. V is TRBV5-1 and J is TRBJ1-6; 7 bases align to TRBD1. The CDR3 is made up of 15 amino acids. Per the germline V gene, CDR1 is SGHRS and CDR2 is YFSETQ. Trimming took 4 bases from V and 5 from J; bases not matched to a gene: 6.

This chain connects TRBV10-3 to TRBJ2-3; the match to TRBD2 covers 9 bases. Germline loops: CDR1 ENHRY, CDR2 SYGVKD. Trimming removed 8 bases from V and 2 bases from J; junction bases left unmatched: 5. The CDR3 loop spans 14 amino acids. In DNA form, the CDR3 reads TGTGCCATCCGCAGACTAGCGGCCACAGATACGCAGTATTTT. Protein product: CAIRRLAATDTQYF.

The chain couples TRBV4-1 to TRBJ2-5; the D gene is possibly TRBD2 (7 bases). Germline lookup yields CDR1 MGHRA and CDR2 YSYEKL. V dropped 2 bases and J dropped 4 bases, with 14 bases sitting between them. The CDR3 spans 15 residues. The CDR3, as DNA: TGCGCCAGCAGCCAATCACGGGGGGCCGGAGAGACCCAGTACTTC. It yields the protein CASSQSRGAGETQYF.

The chain carries TRBV7-8 and TRBJ2-1; TRBD2 is a possible D gene (5 bases). Germline V CDR1 and CDR2: SGHVS, FQNEAQ. Deletions cut 5 bases from V and 0 bases from J, with 11 bases between. This CDR3 is 15 amino acids long. The CDR3 loop is CASSPLGSSYNEQFF. CDR3 DNA: TGTGCCAGCAGCCCACTAGGGAGCTCCTACAATGAGCAGTTCTTC.